Sequencing of this T cell receptor beta chain was carried out in a study of T cells in women clearing cervical HPV infection. Turning to the study itself: With HLA typing for only a few women, HLA confounding remains possible.

This CDR3 comprises 14 residues. Per the germline V gene, CDR1 is SQVTM and CDR2 is ANQGSEA. V gave up 3 bases and J gave up 6 bases; unmatched junction bases: 7. Method: immunoSEQ multiplex PCR; TCRdb's copy keeps in-frame clones and lacks some. In total, the table holds about 20,000 clones. For this clone: The read ends 3 residues before the CDR3 terminus; that terminus is restored from the germline J gene.

The J gene is TRBJ1-2, the V gene TRBV29-1, with 10 bases matching TRBD1. The sequenced sample was blood buffy coat. The clonotype originates from a woman between 18 and 69 years old with a cervical HPV16 infection that either progressed to CIN3+ or cleared (not recorded which). The part of the CDR3 DNA that was read is TGCAGCGTTGAGACGGGACAGGGGACCGATGGC. Translating it yields CSVETGQGTDG. The whole CDR3 region reads CSVETGQGTDGYTF.